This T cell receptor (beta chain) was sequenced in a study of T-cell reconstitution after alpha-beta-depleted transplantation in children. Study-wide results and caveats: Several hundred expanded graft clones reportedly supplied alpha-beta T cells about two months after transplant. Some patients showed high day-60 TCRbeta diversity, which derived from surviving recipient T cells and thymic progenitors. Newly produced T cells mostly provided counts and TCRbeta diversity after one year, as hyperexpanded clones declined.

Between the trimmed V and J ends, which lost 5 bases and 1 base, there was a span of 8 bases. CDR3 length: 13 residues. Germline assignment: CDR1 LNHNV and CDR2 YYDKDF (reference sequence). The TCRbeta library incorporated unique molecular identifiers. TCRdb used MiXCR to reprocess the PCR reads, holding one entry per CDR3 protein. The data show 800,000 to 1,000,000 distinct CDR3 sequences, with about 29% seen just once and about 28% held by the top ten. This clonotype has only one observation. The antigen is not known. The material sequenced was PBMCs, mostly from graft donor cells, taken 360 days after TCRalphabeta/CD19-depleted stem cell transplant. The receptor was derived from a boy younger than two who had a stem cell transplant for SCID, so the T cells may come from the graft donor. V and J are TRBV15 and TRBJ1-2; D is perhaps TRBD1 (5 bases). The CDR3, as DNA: TGTGCCACCAGCGGCGGGGGTAACTATGGCTACACCTTC. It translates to CATSGGGNYGYTF.